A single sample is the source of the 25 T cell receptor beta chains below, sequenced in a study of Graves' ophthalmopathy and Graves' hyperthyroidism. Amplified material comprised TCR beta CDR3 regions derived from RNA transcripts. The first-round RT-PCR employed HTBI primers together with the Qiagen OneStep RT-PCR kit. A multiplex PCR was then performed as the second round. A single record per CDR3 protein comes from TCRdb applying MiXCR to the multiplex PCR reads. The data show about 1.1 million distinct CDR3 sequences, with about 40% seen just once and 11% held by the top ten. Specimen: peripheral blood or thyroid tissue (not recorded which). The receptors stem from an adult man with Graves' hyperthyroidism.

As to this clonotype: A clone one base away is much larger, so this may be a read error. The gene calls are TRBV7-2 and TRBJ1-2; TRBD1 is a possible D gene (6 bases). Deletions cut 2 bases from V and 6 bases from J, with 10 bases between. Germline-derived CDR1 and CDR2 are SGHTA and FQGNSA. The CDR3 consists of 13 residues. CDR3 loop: CASSLTAGDGYTF. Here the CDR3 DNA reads TGTGCCAGCAGCTTAACCGCAGGGGATGGCTACACCTTC. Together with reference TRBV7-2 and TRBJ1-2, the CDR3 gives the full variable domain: GAGVSQSPSNKVTEKGKDVELRCDPISGHTALYWYRQSLGQGLEFLIYFQGNSAPDKSGLPSDRFSAERTGGSVSTLTIQRTQQEDSAVYLCASSLTAGDGYTFGSGTRLTVV.

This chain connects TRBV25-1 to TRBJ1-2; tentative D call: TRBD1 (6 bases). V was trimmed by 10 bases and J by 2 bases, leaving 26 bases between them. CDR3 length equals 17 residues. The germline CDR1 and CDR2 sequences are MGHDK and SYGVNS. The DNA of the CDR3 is TGTGCCACCAACCAGGCTCCTATACAGGGAGACAACTATGGCTACACCTTC. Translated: CATNQAPIQGDNYGYTF.

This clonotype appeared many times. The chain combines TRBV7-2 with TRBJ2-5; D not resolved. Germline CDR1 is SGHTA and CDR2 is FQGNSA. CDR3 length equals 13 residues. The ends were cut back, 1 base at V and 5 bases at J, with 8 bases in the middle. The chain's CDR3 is CASSLVWRETQYF. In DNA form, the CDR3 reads TGTGCCAGCAGCTTAGTGTGGCGGGAGACCCAGTACTTC.

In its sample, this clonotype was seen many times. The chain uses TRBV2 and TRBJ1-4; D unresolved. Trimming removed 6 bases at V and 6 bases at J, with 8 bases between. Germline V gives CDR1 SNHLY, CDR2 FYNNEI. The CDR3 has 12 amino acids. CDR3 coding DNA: TGTGCCAGCAGCGCAGAGCATGAAAAACTGTTTTTT. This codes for CASSAEHEKLFF.

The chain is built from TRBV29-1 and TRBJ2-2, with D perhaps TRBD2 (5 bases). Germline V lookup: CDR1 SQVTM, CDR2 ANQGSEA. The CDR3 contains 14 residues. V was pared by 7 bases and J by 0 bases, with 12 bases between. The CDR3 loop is CSATDFSNTGELFF. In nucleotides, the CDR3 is TGCAGCGCCACGGACTTCTCGAACACCGGGGAGCTGTTTTTT.

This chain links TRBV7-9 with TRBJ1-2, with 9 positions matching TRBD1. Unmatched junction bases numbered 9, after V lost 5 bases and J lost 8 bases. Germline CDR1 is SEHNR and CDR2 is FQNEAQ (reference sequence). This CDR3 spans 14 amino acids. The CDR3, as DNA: TGTGCCAGCAGCCGCGCCGGGACAGGGACCGGCTACACCTTC. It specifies CASSRAGTGTGYTF. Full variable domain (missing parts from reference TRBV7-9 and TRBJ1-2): DTGVSQNPRHKITKRGQNVTFRCDPISEHNRLYWYRQTLGQGPEFLTYFQNEAQLEKSRLLSDRFSAERPKGSFSTLEIQRTEQGDSAMYLCASSRAGTGTGYTFGSGTRLTVV.

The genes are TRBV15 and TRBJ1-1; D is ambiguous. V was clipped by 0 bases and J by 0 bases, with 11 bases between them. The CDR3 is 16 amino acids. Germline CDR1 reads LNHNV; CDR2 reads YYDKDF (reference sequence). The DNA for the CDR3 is TGTGCCACCAGCAGAGATCGCCTGACGGTGAACACTGAAGCTTTCTTT. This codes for CATSRDRLTVNTEAFF. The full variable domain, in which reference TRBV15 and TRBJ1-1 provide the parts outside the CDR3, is DAMVIQNPRYQVTQFGKPVTLSCSQTLNHNVMYWYQQKSSQAPKLLFHYYDKDFNNEADTPDNFQSRRPNTSFCFLDIRSPGLGDTAMYLCATSRDRLTVNTEAFFGQGTRLTVV.

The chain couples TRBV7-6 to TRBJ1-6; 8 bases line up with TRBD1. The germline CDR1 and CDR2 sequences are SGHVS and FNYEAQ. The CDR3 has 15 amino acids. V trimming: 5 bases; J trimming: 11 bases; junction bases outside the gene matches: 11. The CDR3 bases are TGTGCCAGCAGCCCAACCCGGGGACAGGAGACACCCCTCCACTTT. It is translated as CASSPTRGQETPLHF.

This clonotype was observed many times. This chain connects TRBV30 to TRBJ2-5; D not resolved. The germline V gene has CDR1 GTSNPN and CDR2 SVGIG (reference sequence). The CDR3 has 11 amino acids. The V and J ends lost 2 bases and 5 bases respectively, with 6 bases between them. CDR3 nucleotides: TGTGCCTGGAGTCCCCGCGAGACCCAGTACTTC. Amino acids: CAWSPRETQYF. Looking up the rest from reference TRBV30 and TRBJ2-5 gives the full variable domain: SQTIHQWPATLVQPVGSPLSLECTVEGTSNPNLYWYRQAAGRGLQLLFYSVGIGQISSEVPQNLSASRPQDRQFILSSKKLLLSDSGFYLCAWSPRETQYFGPGTRLLVL.

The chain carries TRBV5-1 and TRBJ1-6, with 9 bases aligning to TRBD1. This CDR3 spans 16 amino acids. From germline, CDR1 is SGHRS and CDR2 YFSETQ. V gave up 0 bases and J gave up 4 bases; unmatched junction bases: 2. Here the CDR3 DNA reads TGCGCCAGCAGCTTGGACAGGGGGCCTTATAATTCACCCCTCCACTTT. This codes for CASSLDRGPYNSPLHF.

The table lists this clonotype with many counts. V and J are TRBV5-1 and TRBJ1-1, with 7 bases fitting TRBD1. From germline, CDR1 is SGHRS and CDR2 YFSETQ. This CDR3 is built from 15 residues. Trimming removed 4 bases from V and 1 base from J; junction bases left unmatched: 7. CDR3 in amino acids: CASSRQGGKNTEAFF. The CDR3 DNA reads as TGCGCCAGCAGCCGACAGGGTGGGAAGAACACTGAAGCTTTCTTT.

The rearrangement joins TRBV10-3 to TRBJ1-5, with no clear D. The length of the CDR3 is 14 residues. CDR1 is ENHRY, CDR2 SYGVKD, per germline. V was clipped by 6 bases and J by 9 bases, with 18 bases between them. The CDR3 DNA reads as TGTGCCATCAGCCTTACGTTGAGTTACCGGCCCCAGCATTTT. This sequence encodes CAISLTLSYRPQHF.

In nucleotides, the CDR3 is TGTGCCAGCAGGTCTGGGACTAGCGGGAGGCGCGACGAGCAGTACTTC. This codes for CASRSGTSGRRDEQYF. V is TRBV7-8 and J is TRBJ2-7, with 15 bases identical to TRBD2. With 6 bases clipped from V and 5 bases from J, the junction kept 8 bases outside the gene matches. This CDR3 region has 16 residues. Germline lookup yields CDR1 SGHVS and CDR2 FQNEAQ.

CDR3 region: CASSALATRGWNEQYF. CDR3 nucleotides: TGTGCCAGTAGTGCGTTAGCGACGAGGGGTTGGAACGAGCAGTACTTC. J is TRBJ2-7 and V is TRBV19; D may be TRBD1 or TRBD2 (5 bases each). The germline gives CDR1 LNHDA, CDR2 SQIVND (reference sequence). V was trimmed by 5 bases and J by 5 bases, leaving 22 bases between them. The length of the CDR3 is 16 residues.

CDR3 loop: CASSLAGTSVYEQYF. The CDR3 DNA is TGTGCCAGCAGCTTGGCAGGGACTAGCGTCTACGAGCAGTACTTC. J is TRBJ2-7 and V is TRBV7-6; the match to TRBD2 covers 10 bases. The ends lost 3 bases at V and 3 bases at J; junction bases unmatched: 5. The CDR3 has 15 residues. CDR1 and CDR2 (germline): SGHVS, FNYEAQ.

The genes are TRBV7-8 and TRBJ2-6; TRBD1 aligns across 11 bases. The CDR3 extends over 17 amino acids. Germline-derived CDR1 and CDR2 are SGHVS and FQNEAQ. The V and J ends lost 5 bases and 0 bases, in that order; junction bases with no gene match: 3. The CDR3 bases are TGTGCCAGCAGCCCGGGACAGGGGGTCTCTGGGGCCAACGTCCTGACTTTC. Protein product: CASSPGQGVSGANVLTF.

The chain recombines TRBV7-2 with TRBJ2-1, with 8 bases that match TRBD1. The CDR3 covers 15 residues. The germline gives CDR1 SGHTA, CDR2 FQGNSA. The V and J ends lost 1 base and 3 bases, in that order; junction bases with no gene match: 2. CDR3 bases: TGTGCCAGCAGCTTAGGCAGGGGGCTCTACAATGAGCAGTTCTTC. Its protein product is CASSLGRGLYNEQFF.

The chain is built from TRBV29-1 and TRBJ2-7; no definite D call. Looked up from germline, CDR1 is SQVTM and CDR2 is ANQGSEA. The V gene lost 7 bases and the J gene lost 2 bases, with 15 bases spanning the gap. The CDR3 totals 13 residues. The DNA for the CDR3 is TGCAGCGCCCGGACGACGGATACCTACGAGCAGTACTTC. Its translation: CSARTTDTYEQYF.

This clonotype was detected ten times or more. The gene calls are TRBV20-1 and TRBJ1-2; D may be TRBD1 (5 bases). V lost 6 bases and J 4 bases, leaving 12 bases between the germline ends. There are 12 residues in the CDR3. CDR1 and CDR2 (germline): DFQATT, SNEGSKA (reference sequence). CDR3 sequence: CSAAGRSYGYTF. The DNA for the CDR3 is TGCAGTGCCGCGGGACGGTCCTATGGCTACACCTTC.

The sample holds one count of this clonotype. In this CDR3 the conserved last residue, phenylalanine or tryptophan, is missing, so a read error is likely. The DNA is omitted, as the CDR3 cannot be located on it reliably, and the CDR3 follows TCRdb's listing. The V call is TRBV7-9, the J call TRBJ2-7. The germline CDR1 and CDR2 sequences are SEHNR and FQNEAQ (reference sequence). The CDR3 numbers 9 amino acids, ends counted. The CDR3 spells CASSLGEQI.

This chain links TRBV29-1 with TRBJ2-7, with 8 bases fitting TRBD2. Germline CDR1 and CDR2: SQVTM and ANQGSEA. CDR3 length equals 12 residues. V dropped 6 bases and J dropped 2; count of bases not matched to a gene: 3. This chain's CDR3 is CSVDGRAYEQYF. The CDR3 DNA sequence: TGCAGCGTAGACGGGAGGGCCTACGAGCAGTACTTC.

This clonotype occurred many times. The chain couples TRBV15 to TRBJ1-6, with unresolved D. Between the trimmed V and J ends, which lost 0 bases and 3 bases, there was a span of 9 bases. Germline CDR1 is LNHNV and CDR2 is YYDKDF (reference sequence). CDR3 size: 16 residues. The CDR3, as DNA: TGTGCCACCAGCAGAGATCCTGCCGGCTATAATTCACCCCTCCACTTT. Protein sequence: CATSRDPAGYNSPLHF.

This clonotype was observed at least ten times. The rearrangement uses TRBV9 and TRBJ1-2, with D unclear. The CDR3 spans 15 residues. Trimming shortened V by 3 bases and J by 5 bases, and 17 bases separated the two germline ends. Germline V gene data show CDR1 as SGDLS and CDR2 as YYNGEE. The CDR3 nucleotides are TGTGCCAGCAGCGCCAGCCTCAAGAGGAAATATGGCTACACCTTC. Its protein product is CASSASLKRKYGYTF.

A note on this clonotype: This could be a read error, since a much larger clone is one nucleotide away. The CDR3 nucleotides are TGTGCCAGCAGTGACTCGTCAGGGGTAATCTCTGGGGCCAACGTCCTGACTTTC. Translated, it gives CASSDSSGVISGANVLTF. The chain links TRBV6-5 to TRBJ2-6; weak D call: TRBD1 (6 bases). Germline V gene data show CDR1 as MNHEY and CDR2 as SVGAGI. CDR3 length equals 18 residues.

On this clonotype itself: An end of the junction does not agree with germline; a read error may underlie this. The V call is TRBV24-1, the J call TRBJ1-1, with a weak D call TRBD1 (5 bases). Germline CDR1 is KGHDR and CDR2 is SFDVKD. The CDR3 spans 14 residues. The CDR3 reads CASSRDAKNTEAFF. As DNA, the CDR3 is TGTGCCAGCAGTCGGGACGCTAAGAACACTGAAGCTTTCTTT.